The present T cell receptor beta chain was sequenced within a study of blood T cell repertoires in COVID-19. As processed by the authors: Amplification with reference gene primers provided the estimates of nucleated cell counts. Data came from immunoSEQ multiplex PCR; TCRdb stores just in-frame clones and leaves some out. V, J and clone size derive from that table, while D and trimming were established from the DNA sequence. Here the sample spans a few hundred thousand clones, 89% being singletons. CDR1 and CDR2 from the germline V gene are LNHNV and YYDKDF (reference sequence). The CDR3 is 15 amino acids. Trimming took off 0 bases at V and 9 bases at J, with 15 bases between the two ends.

This clonotype was sampled from a woman aged 40-49 years who had recovered from COVID-19. The material sequenced was peripheral blood. The gene calls are TRBV15 and TRBJ2-1; maybe TRBD2 (6 bases). The CDR3 DNA reads as TGTGCCACCAGCAGAGATTGGGCGGGGATGGGTGAGCAGTTCTTC. Translated, it gives CATSRDWAGMGEQFF. The full variable domain, completed using reference TRBV15 and TRBJ2-1, is DAMVIQNPRYQVTQFGKPVTLSCSQTLNHNVMYWYQQKSSQAPKLLFHYYDKDFNNEADTPDNFQSRRPNTSFCFLDIRSPGLGDTAMYLCATSRDWAGMGEQFFGPGTRLTVL.